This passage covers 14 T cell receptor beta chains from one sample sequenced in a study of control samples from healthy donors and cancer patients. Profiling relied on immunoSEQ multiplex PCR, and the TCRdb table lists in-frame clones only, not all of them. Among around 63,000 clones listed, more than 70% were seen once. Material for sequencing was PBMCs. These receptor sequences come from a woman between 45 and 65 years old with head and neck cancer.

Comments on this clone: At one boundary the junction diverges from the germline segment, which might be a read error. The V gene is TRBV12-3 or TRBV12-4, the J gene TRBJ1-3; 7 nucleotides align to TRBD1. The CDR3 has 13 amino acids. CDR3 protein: CASTNPLGGTEDF. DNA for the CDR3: TGTGCCAGCACCAATCCCTTGGGTGGGACAGAGGATTTT.

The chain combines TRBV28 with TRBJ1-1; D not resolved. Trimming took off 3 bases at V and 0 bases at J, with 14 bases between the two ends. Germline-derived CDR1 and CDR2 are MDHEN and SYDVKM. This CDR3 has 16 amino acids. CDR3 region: CASSLADTLLNTEAFF. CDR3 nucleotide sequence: TGTGCCAGCAGTTTGGCGGATACCCTTCTGAACACTGAAGCTTTCTTT.

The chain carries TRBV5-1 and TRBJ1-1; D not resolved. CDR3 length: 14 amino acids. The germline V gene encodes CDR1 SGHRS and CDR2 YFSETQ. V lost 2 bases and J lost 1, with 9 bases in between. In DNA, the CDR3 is TGCGCCAGCAGCTTCGGGTTATCGAACACTGAAGCTTTCTTT. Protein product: CASSFGLSNTEAFF.

The CDR3 DNA reads as TGTGCCAGCAGCCCAGGGGGCGCGGGTCGGCCGGCTTTCTTT. Translating it yields CASSPGGAGRPAFF. The V call is TRBV28, the J call TRBJ1-1, with TRBD1 identical over 8 bases. Germline CDR1 MDHEN, CDR2 SYDVKM. The CDR3 covers 14 residues. The V segment lost 6 bases and the J segment 11 bases; nucleotides outside the gene matches: 14.

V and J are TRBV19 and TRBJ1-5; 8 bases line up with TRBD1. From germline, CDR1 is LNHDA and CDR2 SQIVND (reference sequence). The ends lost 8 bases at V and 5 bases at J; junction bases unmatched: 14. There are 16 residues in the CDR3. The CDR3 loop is CASVDSGGTWDQPQHF. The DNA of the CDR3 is TGTGCCAGTGTGGATTCAGGGGGCACTTGGGATCAGCCCCAGCATTTT.

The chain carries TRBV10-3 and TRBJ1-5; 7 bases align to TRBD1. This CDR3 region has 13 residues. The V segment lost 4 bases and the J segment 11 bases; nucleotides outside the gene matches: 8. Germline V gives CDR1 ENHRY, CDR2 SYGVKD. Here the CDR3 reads CAISVTTGEAQHF. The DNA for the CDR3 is TGTGCCATCAGTGTAACAACAGGGGAGGCCCAGCATTTT.

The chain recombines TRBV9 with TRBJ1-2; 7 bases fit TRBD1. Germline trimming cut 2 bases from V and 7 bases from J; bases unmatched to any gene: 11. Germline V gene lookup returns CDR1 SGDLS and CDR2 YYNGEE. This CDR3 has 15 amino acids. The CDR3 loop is CASSVKGGREGGYTF. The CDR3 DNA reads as TGTGCCAGCAGCGTTAAAGGGGGCAGGGAGGGTGGCTACACCTTC.

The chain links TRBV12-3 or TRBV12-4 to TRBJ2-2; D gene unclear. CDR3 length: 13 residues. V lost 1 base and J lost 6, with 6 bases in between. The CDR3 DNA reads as TGTGCCAGCAGTTTAGGGGGATCCGGGGAGCTGTTTTTT. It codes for CASSLGGSGELFF.

The CDR3 DNA reads TGTGCCAGCAGCCAAGTGAGATCCACAGGGGAAAGGGATGGCTACACCTTC. Translated: CASSQVRSTGERDGYTF. The J gene is TRBJ1-2, the V gene TRBV3-1 (or the pseudogene TRBV3-2); 7 bases map to TRBD1. V was pared by 1 base and J by 6 bases, with 14 bases of the junction left unmatched. This CDR3 comprises 17 residues. In germline, CDR1 is LGHDT, CDR2 YNNKEL (reference sequence).

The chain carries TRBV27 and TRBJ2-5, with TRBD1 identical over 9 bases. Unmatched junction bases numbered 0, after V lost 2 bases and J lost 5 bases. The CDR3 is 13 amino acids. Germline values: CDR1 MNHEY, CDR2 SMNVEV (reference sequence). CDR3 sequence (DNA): TGTGCCAGCAGTTTAGGACAGGGGGAGACCCAGTACTTC. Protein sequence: CASSLGQGETQYF.

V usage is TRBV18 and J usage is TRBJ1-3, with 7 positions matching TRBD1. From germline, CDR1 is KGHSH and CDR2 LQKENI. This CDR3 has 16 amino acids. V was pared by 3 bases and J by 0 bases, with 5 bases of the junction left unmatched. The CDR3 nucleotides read TGTGCCAGCTCACCTACAGACAGGGTCTCTGGAAACACCATATATTTT. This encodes CASSPTDRVSGNTIYF.

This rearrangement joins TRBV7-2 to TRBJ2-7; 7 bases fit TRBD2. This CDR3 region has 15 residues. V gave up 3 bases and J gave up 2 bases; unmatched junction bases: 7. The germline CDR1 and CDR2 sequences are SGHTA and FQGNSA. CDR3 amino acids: CASSLEGLTAYEQYF. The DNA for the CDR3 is TGTGCCAGCAGCTTGGAGGGACTAACAGCCTACGAGCAGTACTTC.

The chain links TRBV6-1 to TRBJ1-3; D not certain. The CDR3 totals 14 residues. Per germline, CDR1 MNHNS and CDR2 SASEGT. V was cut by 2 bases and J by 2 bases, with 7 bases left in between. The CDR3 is CASSERATGNTIYF. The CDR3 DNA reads TGTGCCAGCAGTGAAAGGGCGACTGGAAACACCATATATTTT.

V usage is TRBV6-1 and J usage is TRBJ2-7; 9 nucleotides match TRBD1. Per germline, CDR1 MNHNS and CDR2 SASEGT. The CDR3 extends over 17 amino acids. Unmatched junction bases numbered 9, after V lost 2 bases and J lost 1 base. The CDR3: CASSELVGTGTSYEQYF. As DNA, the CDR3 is TGTGCCAGCAGTGAACTTGTCGGGACAGGGACTTCCTACGAGCAGTACTTC.